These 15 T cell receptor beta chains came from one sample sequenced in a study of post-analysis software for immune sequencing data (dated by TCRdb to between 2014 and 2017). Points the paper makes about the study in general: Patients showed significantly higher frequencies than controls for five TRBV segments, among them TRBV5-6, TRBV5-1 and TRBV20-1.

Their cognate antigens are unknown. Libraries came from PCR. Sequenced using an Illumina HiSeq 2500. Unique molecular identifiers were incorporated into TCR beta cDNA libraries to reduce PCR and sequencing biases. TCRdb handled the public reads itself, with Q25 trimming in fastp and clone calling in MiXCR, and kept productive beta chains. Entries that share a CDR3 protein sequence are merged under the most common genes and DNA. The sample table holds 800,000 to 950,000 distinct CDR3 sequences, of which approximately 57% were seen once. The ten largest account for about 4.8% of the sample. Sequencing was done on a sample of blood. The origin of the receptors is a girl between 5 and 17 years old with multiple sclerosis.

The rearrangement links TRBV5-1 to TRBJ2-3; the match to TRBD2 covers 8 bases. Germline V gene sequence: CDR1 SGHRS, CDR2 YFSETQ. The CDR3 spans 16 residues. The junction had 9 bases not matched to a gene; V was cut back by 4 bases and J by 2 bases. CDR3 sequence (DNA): TGCGCCAGCAGCCTGTTTAGCGGGGCGAACACAGATACGCAGTATTTT. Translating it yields CASSLFSGANTDTQYF.

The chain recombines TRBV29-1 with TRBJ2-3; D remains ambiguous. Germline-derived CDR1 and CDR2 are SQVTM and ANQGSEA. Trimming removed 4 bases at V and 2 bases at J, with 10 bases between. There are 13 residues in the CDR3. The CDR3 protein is CSVVSQNTDTQYF. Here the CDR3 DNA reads TGCAGCGTTGTATCCCAGAACACAGATACGCAGTATTTT.

The CDR3, as DNA: TGTGCCAGCAGTTACCCCATAACTAGCGCTAACCCCTACGAGCAGTACTTC. Translated, it gives CASSYPITSANPYEQYF. J is TRBJ2-7 and V is TRBV6-6; TRBD2 matches at 7 bases. CDR3 length equals 17 residues. Losses at the gene ends were 2 bases for V and 2 bases for J; bases not matched to a gene: 12. Germline lookup yields CDR1 MNHNY and CDR2 SVGAGI (reference sequence).

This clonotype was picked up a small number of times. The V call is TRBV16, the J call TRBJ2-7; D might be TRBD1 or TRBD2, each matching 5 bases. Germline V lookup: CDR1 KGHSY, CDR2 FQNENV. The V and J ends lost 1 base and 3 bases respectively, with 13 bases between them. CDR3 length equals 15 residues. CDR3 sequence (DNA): TGTGCCAGCAGCCAATTTAGGGGACCCAGCTACGAGCAGTACTTC. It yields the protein CASSQFRGPSYEQYF.

The CDR3 sequence is CSARLPISTDTQYF. DNA for the CDR3: TGCAGTGCTAGGCTACCCATTAGCACAGATACGCAGTATTTT. V is TRBV20-1 and J is TRBJ2-3; D gene ambiguous. The CDR3 is 14 residues long. Germline-derived CDR1 and CDR2 are DFQATT and SNEGSKA (reference sequence). V was shortened by 3 bases and J by 0 bases, with 10 bases between the two germline ends.

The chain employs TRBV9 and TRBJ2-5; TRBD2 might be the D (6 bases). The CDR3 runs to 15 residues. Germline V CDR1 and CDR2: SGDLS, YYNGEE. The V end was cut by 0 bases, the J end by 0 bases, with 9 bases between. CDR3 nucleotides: TGTGCCAGCAGCGTAGTTGGCGGGGACCAAGAGACCCAGTACTTC. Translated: CASSVVGGDQETQYF.

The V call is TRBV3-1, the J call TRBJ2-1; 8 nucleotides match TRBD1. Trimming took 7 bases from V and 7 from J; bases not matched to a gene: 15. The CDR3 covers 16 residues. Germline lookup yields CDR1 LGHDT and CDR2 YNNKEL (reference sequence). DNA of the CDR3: TGTGCCAGCACCAAACCTGGCTCAGGGGGCATGAATGAGCAGTTCTTC. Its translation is CASTKPGSGGMNEQFF.

The CDR3 DNA sequence: TGTGCCAGCAGCCCGGACCGGGACAGGGGGAATCGAAAAGATACGCAGTATTTT. This codes for CASSPDRDRGNRKDTQYF. The chain links TRBV7-8 to TRBJ2-3; the match to TRBD1 covers 11 bases. Losses at the gene ends were 5 bases for V and 5 bases for J; bases not matched to a gene: 15. Germline V gene sequence: CDR1 SGHVS, CDR2 FQNEAQ. The CDR3 has 18 amino acids.

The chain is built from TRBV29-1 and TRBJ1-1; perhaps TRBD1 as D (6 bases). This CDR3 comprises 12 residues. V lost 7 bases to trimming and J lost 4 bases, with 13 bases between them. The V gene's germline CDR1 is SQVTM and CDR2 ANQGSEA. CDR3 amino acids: CSGTGTVTEAFF. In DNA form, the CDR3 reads TGCAGCGGCACAGGGACGGTCACTGAAGCTTTCTTT. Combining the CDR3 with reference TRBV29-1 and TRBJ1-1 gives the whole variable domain SAVISQKPSRDICQRGTSLTIQCQVDSQVTMMFWYRQQPGQSLTLIATANQGSEATYESGFVIDKFPISRPNLTFSTLTVSNMSPEDSSIYLCSGTGTVTEAFFGQGTRLTVV.

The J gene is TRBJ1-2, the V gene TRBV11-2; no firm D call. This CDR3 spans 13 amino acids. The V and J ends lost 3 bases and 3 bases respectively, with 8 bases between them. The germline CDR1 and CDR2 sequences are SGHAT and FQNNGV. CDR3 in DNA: TGTGCCAGCAGCTTCGACTGGGACTATGGCTACACCTTC. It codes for CASSFDWDYGYTF.

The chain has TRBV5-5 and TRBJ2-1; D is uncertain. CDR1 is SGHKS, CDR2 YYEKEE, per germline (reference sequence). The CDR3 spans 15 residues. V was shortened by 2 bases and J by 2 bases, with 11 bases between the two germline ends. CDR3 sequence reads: CASSFISSPYNEQFF. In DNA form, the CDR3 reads TGTGCCAGCAGCTTCATATCCAGCCCCTACAATGAGCAGTTCTTC.

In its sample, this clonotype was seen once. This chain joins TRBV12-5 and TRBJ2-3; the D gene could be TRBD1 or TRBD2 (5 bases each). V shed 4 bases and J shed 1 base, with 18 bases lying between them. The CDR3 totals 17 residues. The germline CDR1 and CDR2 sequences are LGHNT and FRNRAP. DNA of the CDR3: TGTGCTAGTGGTTCAGGGACCTTCGAGGTCCGCACAGATACGCAGTATTTT. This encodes CASGSGTFEVRTDTQYF.

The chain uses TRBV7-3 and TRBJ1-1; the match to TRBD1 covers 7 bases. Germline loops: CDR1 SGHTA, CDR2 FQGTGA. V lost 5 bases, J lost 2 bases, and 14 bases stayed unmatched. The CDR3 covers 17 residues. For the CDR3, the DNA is TGTGCCAGCAGCCAATACCCGACAGGGCGAATTAACACTGAAGCTTTCTTT. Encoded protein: CASSQYPTGRINTEAFF.

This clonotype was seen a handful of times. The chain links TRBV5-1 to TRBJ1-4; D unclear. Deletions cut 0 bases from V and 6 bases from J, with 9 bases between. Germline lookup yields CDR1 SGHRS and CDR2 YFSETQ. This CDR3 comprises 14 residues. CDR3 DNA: TGCGCCAGCAGCTTGGAGAGGGCTGATGAAAAACTGTTTTTT. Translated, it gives CASSLERADEKLFF. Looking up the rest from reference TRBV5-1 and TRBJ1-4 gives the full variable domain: KAGVTQTPRYLIKTRGQQVTLSCSPISGHRSVSWYQQTPGQGLQFLFEYFSETQRNKGNFPGRFSGRQFSNSRSEMNVSTLELGDSALYLCASSLERADEKLFFGSGTQLSVL.

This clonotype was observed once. The CDR3 DNA reads as TGTGCCAGCAGTTTAGCTGCCCGGGGCGCTTCCTACGAGCAGTACTTC. The encoded protein is CASSLAARGASYEQYF. The chain has TRBV12-3 or TRBV12-4 and TRBJ2-7, with D perhaps given as TRBD1 or TRBD2 (5 bases each). CDR3 length: 16 residues. V dropped 0 bases and J dropped 1 base, with 13 bases sitting between them.